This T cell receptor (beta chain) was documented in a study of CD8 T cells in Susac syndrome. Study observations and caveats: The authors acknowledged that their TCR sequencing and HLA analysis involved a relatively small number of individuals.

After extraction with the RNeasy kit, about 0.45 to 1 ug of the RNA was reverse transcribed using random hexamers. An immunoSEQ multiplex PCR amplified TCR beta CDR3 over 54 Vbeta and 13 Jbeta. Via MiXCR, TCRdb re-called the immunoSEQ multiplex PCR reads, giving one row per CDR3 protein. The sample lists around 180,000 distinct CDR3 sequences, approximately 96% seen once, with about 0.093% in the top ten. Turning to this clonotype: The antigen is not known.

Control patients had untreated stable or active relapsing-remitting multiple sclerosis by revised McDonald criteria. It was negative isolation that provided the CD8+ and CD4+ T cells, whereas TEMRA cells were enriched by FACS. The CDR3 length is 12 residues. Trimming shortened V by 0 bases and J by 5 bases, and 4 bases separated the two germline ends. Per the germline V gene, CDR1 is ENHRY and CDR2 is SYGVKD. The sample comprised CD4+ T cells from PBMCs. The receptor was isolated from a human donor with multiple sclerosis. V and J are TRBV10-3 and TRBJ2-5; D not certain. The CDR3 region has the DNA TGTGCCATCAGTGAGTCGGGGGAGACCCAGTACTTC. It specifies CAISESGETQYF.